This T cell receptor (beta chain) comes out of a study of blood T cell repertoires in COVID-19. Authors' analysis steps: Using reference gene primer amplification, nucleated cell counts were estimated. Some clones are missing from TCRdb's copy, which holds only in-frame ones; the method was immunoSEQ multiplex PCR. That table is the source of V, J and clone size, and D and trimming were worked out from the DNA. The data hold 150,000 to 200,000 clones, with approximately 87% observed a single time. Germline V gene lookup returns CDR1 MGHRA and CDR2 YSYEKL. The trim removed 4 bases at V and 2 bases at J, leaving 11 bases unmatched. The CDR3 sequence is 17 residues long.

The sequenced sample was peripheral blood. This TCR came from a woman aged 18-29 years who had recovered from COVID-19. The V gene is TRBV4-1, the J gene TRBJ2-5, with 9 bases fitting TRBD1. The CDR3 is CASSPTRTGEDQETQYF. For the CDR3, the DNA is TGCGCCAGCAGCCCAACACGGACAGGGGAAGATCAAGAGACCCAGTACTTC.